The 2 T cell receptor beta chains below come from one sample, sequenced in a study of Graves' ophthalmopathy and Graves' hyperthyroidism. The study amplified TCR beta CDR3 regions using RNA transcripts. A first-round RT-PCR used HTBI primers, followed by a second-round multiplex PCR. A single record per CDR3 protein comes from TCRdb applying MiXCR to the multiplex PCR reads. The data hold about 550,000 distinct CDR3 sequences, with about 35% observed a single time. Sequencing was performed on peripheral blood or thyroid tissue (not recorded which). These TCRs come from an adult man with Graves' hyperthyroidism.

The V and J genes are TRBV18 and TRBJ1-5; a possible D gene is TRBD1 (5 bases). The ends were cut back, 6 bases at V and 4 bases at J, with 13 bases in the middle. The germline V gene encodes CDR1 KGHSH and CDR2 LQKENI. The CDR3 is 14 amino acids. CDR3 coding DNA: TGTGCCAGCTCCCACGGACAAGGGAATCAGCCCCAGCATTTT. It encodes CASSHGQGNQPQHF.

This clonotype was seen only a few times. The chain couples TRBV20-1 to TRBJ2-7; possibly TRBD2 for D (5 bases). Germline CDR1 is DFQATT and CDR2 is SNEGSKA (reference sequence). The ends were cut back, 0 bases at V and 0 bases at J, with 12 bases in the middle. This CDR3 is built from 15 residues. As DNA, the CDR3 is TGCAGTGCTAGAGATAGCGCGGGCCGCTCCTACGAGCAGTACTTC. Protein: CSARDSAGRSYEQYF.